A selection of T cell receptor beta chains follows, all from one sample in a study of T cells in Graves' hyperthyroidism and ophthalmopathy. TCRdb redid the calling of the multiplex PCR reads with MiXCR, one entry per CDR3 protein. The data contain some 500,000 distinct CDR3 sequences, around 15% of them singletons. Sequences were obtained from blood. These receptors originate from a woman aged 18-35 years with Graves' hyperthyroidism. Each CDR3 is given with its conserved first and last residue. The D gene is left open where the match is weak. Clone sizes are given selectively: once, few, many, or a class where the clone is expanded.

TRBJ1-2	TRBV29-1	many	-	TGCAGCGTTGAAGACAGGACAAAGGTCTATGGCTACACCTTC	CSVEDRTKVYGYTF
TRBJ2-2	TRBV24-1	few	-	TGTGCCACCAGTGATTCCCCAGGAGGAGGGGGAGGTTCGAACACCGGGGAGCTGTTTTTT	CATSDSPGGGGGSNTGELFF
TRBJ2-3	TRBV29-1	few	-	TGCAGCGTTGAAGGCAGGGACACAGATACGCAGTATTTT	CSVEGRDTDTQYF
TRBJ1-1	TRBV30	many	-	TGTGCCTGGAGGACGGCCACTGAAGCTTTCTTT	CAWRTATEAFF
TRBJ2-5	TRBV20-1	many	-	TGCAGTGCATCCGGGACGGACGGGGCCCAGTACTTC	CSASGTDGAQYF
TRBJ2-1	TRBV19	many	-	TGTGCCAGTAATCAGAACGGAGGGACCTACAATGAGCAGTTCTTC	CASNQNGGTYNEQFF
TRBJ2-7	TRBV7-8	many	-	TGTGCCAGCAGCTTAGTGTGGAGTTCGGGACACGAGCAGTACTTC	CASSLVWSSGHEQYF
TRBJ1-2	TRBV9	few	-	TGTGCCAGCAGCACCCCAACAGGCGGCTACACCTTC	CASSTPTGGYTF
TRBJ2-1	TRBV24-1	-	-	TGTGCCACCAGTGATGGCGACAATGAGCAGTTCTTC	CATSDGDNEQFF
TRBJ2-5	TRBV29-1	many	TRBD2	TGCAGCGTTGAGATAGCGGGAGTACCGGAGACCCAGTACTTC	CSVEIAGVPETQYF
TRBJ2-1	TRBV9	-	TRBD2	TGTGCCAGCAGCACCCGACTAGCGGGAGTAGGCAATGAGCAGTTCTTC	CASSTRLAGVGNEQFF
TRBJ1-5	TRBV19	few	-	TGTGCCAGTAACAAGGGAGAGGGGTTTCAGCCCCAGCATTTT	CASNKGEGFQPQHF
TRBJ1-5	TRBV12-3/TRBV12-4	many	-	TGTGCCAGCAGTGCCCGGTGGCCTCTCAATCAGCCCCAGCATTTT	CASSARWPLNQPQHF
TRBJ1-1	TRBV12-5	many	-	TGTGCTAGTGGTTCCCCCCCGGGCGGCACTGAAGCTTTCTTT	CASGSPPGGTEAFF
TRBJ1-5	TRBV30	-	-	TGTGCCTGGGCCTACAGGGAGGCTCAGCCCCAGCATTTT	CAWAYREAQPQHF
TRBJ1-5	TRBV30	many	-	TGTGCCTGGAGTGCGGGACCTAGCAATCAGCCCCAGCATTTT	CAWSAGPSNQPQHF
TRBJ1-6	TRBV6-5	-	-	TGTGCCAGCAGTTACGGGACTTACAATTCACCCCTCCACTTT	CASSYGTYNSPLHF
TRBJ2-2	TRBV10-3	few	-	TGTGCCATCACACTACGACCCATAGAGAACACCGGGGAGCTGTTTTTT	CAITLRPIENTGELFF
TRBJ2-1	TRBV5-1	-	-	TGCGCCAGCAGCTTTTTGGACAGTTCAGGAAATGAGCAGTTCTTC	CASSFLDSSGNEQFF
TRBJ2-1	TRBV9	-	-	TGTGCCAGCAGCGCCCTAGGAGGCCCCTCCTACAATGAGCAGTTCTTC	CASSALGGPSYNEQFF
TRBJ1-5	TRBV27	many	-	TGTGCCAGCAGTTTCCAGGGTCAGGCAGGTCAGCCCCAGCATTTT	CASSFQGQAGQPQHF
TRBJ2-7	TRBV6-5	many	-	TGTGCCAGCAGTTACACTCTACGGCCCGGGGCCTACGAGCAGTACTTC	CASSYTLRPGAYEQYF
TRBJ2-1	TRBV27	many	-	TGTGCCAGCAGTCTCTTACCCAAGGAGTCCAATGAGCAGTTCTTC	CASSLLPKESNEQFF
TRBJ2-1	TRBV19	many	-	TGTGCCAGTAGTATTATGGCAGGGCCAAATGAGCAGTTCTTC	CASSIMAGPNEQFF
TRBJ2-3	TRBV2	many	-	TGTGCCAGCAAGGGGGGCGTTATAGATACGCAGTATTTT	CASKGGVIDTQYF
TRBJ2-5	TRBV24-1	many	-	TGTGCCACCAGTGCCGGGCAGCAAGAGACCCAGTACTTC	CATSAGQQETQYF
TRBJ1-1	TRBV30	few	-	TGTGCCTGGAGTCTTGTGAACACTGAAGCTTTCTTT	CAWSLVNTEAFF
TRBJ2-6	TRBV25-1	-	-	TGTGCCAGCAGTGGCAGACAGTACTCTGGGGCCGACGTCCTGACTTTC	CASSGRQYSGADVLTF
TRBJ2-5	TRBV5-1	few	TRBD2	TGCGCCAGCAGCGGGGGTACGACTAGCGGAAAAGAGACCCAGTACTTC	CASSGGTTSGKETQYF